This T cell receptor beta chain stems from a study of T-cell memory formation after mild COVID-19. Study-wide context: In these data, TCR clusters were largely donor specific.

This CDR3 is 13 amino acids long. J lost 6 bases, V lost 2 bases, and 3 bases had no gene match. The germline gives CDR1 MNHEY, CDR2 SMNVEV (reference sequence). This clonotype occurred a few times. TCRdb processed the 5' RACE reads anew with MiXCR; each CDR3 protein has one entry. The sample has 250,000 to 300,000 distinct CDR3 sequences, approximately 15% seen once. The rearrangement links TRBV27 to TRBJ1-2; the match to TRBD1 covers 7 bases. This sequence was found in a man younger than 35 who had mild COVID-19 (a few samples of this study predate the infection). Cell type and time point are not known. Material: PBMCs or a T cell subset sorted from them (not recorded which). The CDR3 coding sequence is TGTGCCAGCAGTTTAAACAGGGGTCATGGCTACACCTTC. Encoded protein: CASSLNRGHGYTF.